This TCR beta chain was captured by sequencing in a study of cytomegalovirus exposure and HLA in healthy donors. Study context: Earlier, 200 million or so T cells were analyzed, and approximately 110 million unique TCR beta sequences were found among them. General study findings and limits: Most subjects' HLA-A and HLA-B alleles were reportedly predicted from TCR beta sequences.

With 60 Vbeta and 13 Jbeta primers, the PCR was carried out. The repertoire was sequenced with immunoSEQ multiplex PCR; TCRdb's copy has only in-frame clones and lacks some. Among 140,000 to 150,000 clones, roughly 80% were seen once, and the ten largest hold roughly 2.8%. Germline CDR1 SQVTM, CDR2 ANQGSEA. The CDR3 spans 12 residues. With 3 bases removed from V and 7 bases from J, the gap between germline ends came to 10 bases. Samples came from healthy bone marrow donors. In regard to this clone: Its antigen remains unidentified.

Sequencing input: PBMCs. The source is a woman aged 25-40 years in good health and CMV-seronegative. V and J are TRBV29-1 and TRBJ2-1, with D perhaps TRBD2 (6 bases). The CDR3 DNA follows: TGCAGCGTTGAGTTTGGAGGGAATGAGCAGTTCTTC. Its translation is CSVEFGGNEQFF.